This paragraph covers one T cell receptor beta chain sequence. As handled by the study authors: Quantification of nucleated cells was approximated via reference gene primer amplification. The protocol was immunoSEQ multiplex PCR, while the TCRdb copy is restricted to in-frame clones and leaves out a portion. The D gene and trimming were derived from the DNA, and the V and J assignments and clone size from that table. The repertoire holds around 200,000 clones, with more than 70% as singletons. CDR1 SEHNR and CDR2 FQNEAQ come from the germline V gene (reference sequence). Trimming at V came to 2 bases and at J to 7 bases, leaving 10 bases not matched to a gene. The CDR3 spans 15 residues. The source of the sample is a study of blood T cell repertoires in COVID-19. Study information: The United States, Italy and Spain supplied acute and convalescent COVID-19 samples. T cells, B-cell-depleted T cells, or PBMCs provided the cDNA or gDNA that served as material.

This clonotype originated in a man aged 50 to 59 with active or convalescent COVID-19. Sequenced: peripheral blood. This chain joins TRBV7-9 and TRBJ1-2; TRBD1 matches 7 bases. The CDR3 loop is CASSLTQGLSGGYTF. CDR3 nucleotides: TGTGCCAGCAGCTTAACACAGGGGTTATCTGGTGGCTACACCTTC. Full variable domain (rest looked up from reference TRBV7-9 and TRBJ1-2): DTGVSQNPRHKITKRGQNVTFRCDPISEHNRLYWYRQTLGQGPEFLTYFQNEAQLEKSRLLSDRFSAERPKGSFSTLEIQRTEQGDSAMYLCASSLTQGLSGGYTFGSGTRLTVV.